Shown below are 14 T cell receptor beta chains from a single sample sequenced in a study of technical replicates of blood from a handful of donors. Here immunoSEQ multiplex PCR was the method, and the copy in TCRdb shows in-frame clones only, minus some. The sample gives around 80,000 clones, roughly 90% of which show up once; around 0.37% is in the top ten. What was sequenced was T cells isolated from PBMCs. These receptors were obtained from a human donor in good health.

The V gene is TRBV9, the J gene TRBJ1-1; TRBD1 aligns across 7 bases. Per germline, CDR1 SGDLS and CDR2 YYNGEE. The CDR3 runs 14 residues. J was trimmed by 1 base and V by 2 bases; bases with no gene match: 2. The CDR3 here is CASSVTGRNTEAFF. The DNA for the CDR3 is TGTGCCAGCAGCGTGACAGGGAGGAACACTGAAGCTTTCTTT.

This rearrangement joins TRBV4-1 to TRBJ1-4; D unclear. The CDR3 extends over 15 amino acids. V was pared by 1 base and J by 7 bases, with 13 bases between. The germline CDR1 and CDR2 sequences are MGHRA and YSYEKL. This CDR3 reads CASSQVIRAGEKLFF. The CDR3 DNA follows: TGCGCCAGCAGCCAAGTAATAAGGGCGGGTGAAAAACTGTTTTTT.

This chain uses TRBV6-1 with TRBJ1-2; D gene ambiguous. Germline V gives CDR1 MNHNS, CDR2 SASEGT. The CDR3 is made up of 14 amino acids. Between the trimmed V and J ends, which lost 2 bases and 4 bases, there was a span of 11 bases. The CDR3 spells CASSEWGDSYGYTF. The CDR3 region has the DNA TGTGCCAGCAGTGAATGGGGAGACTCCTATGGCTACACCTTC.

The chain couples TRBV5-1 to TRBJ2-7; tentatively, D is TRBD2 (5 bases). The germline V and J ends were trimmed by 0 bases and 2 bases, with 6 bases remaining between them. CDR1 is SGHRS and CDR2 is YFSETQ in the germline V gene. This CDR3 region has 13 residues. DNA for the CDR3: TGCGCCAGCAGCTTGGGTAGCGCCTACGAGCAGTACTTC. This gives the protein CASSLGSAYEQYF.

V and J are TRBV28 and TRBJ2-7, with TRBD1 matching over 10 bases. Trimming at V came to 4 bases and at J to 12 bases, leaving 3 bases not matched to a gene. The germline V gene encodes CDR1 MDHEN and CDR2 SYDVKM. The CDR3 loop spans 11 amino acids. CDR3 loop: CASSWGQGLYF. The DNA of the CDR3 is TGTGCCAGCAGTTGGGGACAGGGGCTGTACTTC.

The rearrangement links TRBV25-1 to TRBJ2-7, with D tentatively TRBD1 (6 bases). CDR1 and CDR2 (germline): MGHDK, SYGVNS. V was clipped by 2 bases and J by 2 bases, with 10 bases between them. This CDR3 region has 14 residues. CDR3 sequence reads: CASSEGGRAYEQYF. The CDR3 coding sequence is TGTGCCAGCAGTGAAGGGGGCAGAGCCTACGAGCAGTACTTC.

The V call is TRBV4-1, the J call TRBJ2-7; no clear D. Germline V gene data show CDR1 as MGHRA and CDR2 as YSYEKL. V was trimmed by 1 base and J by 7 bases, leaving 11 bases between them. The CDR3 runs to 13 residues. CDR3 amino acids: CASSQAVSREQYF. DNA of the CDR3: TGCGCCAGCAGCCAAGCGGTATCTAGGGAGCAGTACTTC.

This chain uses TRBV30 with TRBJ2-1; possible D gene TRBD2, 5 bases. V lost 0 bases and J 3 bases, leaving 9 bases between the germline ends. Germline loops: CDR1 GTSNPN, CDR2 SVGIG (reference sequence). The CDR3 extends over 14 amino acids. The CDR3 region has the DNA TGTGCCTGGAGTGTCGGAGGTCTCTACAATGAGCAGTTCTTC. It codes for CAWSVGGLYNEQFF. Based on the CDR3 plus reference TRBV30 and TRBJ2-1, the full variable domain is SQTIHQWPATLVQPVGSPLSLECTVEGTSNPNLYWYRQAAGRGLQLLFYSVGIGQISSEVPQNLSASRPQDRQFILSSKKLLLSDSGFYLCAWSVGGLYNEQFFGPGTRLTVL.

The chain is built from TRBV13 and TRBJ2-1; D is possibly TRBD1 (5 bases). This CDR3 is built from 16 residues. The V gene's germline CDR1 is PRHDT and CDR2 FYEKMQ (reference sequence). Trimming removed 5 bases from V and 6 bases from J, with 20 bases in between. CDR3 residues: CASSPRRSGAINEQFF. The DNA of the CDR3 is TGTGCCAGCAGCCCACGAAGAAGTGGGGCTATCAATGAGCAGTTCTTC.

The genes are TRBV29-1 and TRBJ2-3; the D gene is possibly TRBD2 (6 bases). V was cut by 8 bases and J by 2 bases, with 23 bases left in between. This CDR3 comprises 16 residues. CDR1 and CDR2 (germline): SQVTM, ANQGSEA. In DNA form, the CDR3 reads TGCAGCCACTCACCAACGGGACTTTTTAACACAGATACGCAGTATTTT. Amino acids: CSHSPTGLFNTDTQYF.

The chain uses TRBV7-2 and TRBJ1-2; 9 bases are a match to TRBD1. Germline assignment: CDR1 SGHTA and CDR2 FQGNSA. This CDR3 has 14 amino acids. The V gene end was trimmed by 8 bases and the J gene end by 5 bases; junction bases not matched to a gene: 9. CDR3 in DNA: TGTGCCAGCGGCAAATCCGGGACAGGGTATGGCTACACCTTC. Its protein product is CASGKSGTGYGYTF.

V and J are TRBV20-1 and TRBJ1-2; the D is unclear. The ends were cut back, 7 bases at V and 1 base at J, with 4 bases in the middle. This CDR3 comprises 10 residues. From germline, CDR1 is DFQATT and CDR2 SNEGSKA (reference sequence). CDR3: CSGHNYGYTF. DNA of the CDR3: TGCAGTGGGCATAACTATGGCTACACCTTC.

The V call is TRBV30, the J call TRBJ1-5; D is undetermined. V gave up 3 bases and J gave up 8 bases, with 14 bases separating them. This CDR3 is 13 amino acids long. Germline V lookup: CDR1 GTSNPN, CDR2 SVGIG (reference sequence). CDR3 sequence: CAWSASYSEPQHF. The CDR3 nucleotides are TGTGCCTGGAGCGCTTCCTATTCCGAGCCCCAGCATTTT.

This clone was picked up one time. This rearrangement joins TRBV19 to TRBJ2-5, with a weak D call TRBD2 (7 bases). Per the germline V gene, CDR1 is LNHDA and CDR2 is SQIVND (reference sequence). V lost 7 bases to trimming and J lost 4 bases, with 10 bases between them. This CDR3 has 12 amino acids. The CDR3 sequence is CASTGGGETQYF. The CDR3 DNA reads TGTGCCAGTACGGGGGGCGGAGAGACCCAGTACTTC.